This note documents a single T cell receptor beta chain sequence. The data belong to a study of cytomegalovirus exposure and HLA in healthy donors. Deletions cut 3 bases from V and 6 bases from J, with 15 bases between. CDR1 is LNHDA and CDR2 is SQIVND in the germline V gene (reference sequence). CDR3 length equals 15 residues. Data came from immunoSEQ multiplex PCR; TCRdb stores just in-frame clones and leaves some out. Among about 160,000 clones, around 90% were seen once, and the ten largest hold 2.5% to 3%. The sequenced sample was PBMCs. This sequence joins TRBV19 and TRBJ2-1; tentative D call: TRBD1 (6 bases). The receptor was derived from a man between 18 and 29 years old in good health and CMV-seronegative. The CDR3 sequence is CASSIQGSLANEQFF. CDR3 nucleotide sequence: TGTGCCAGTAGTATCCAGGGGAGTCTAGCCAATGAGCAGTTCTTC. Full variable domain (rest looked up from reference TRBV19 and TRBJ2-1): DGGITQSPKYLFRKEGQNVTLSCEQNLNHDAMYWYRQDPGQGLRLIYYSQIVNDFQKGDIAEGYSVSREKKESFPLTVTSAQKNPTAFYLCASSIQGSLANEQFFGPGTRLTVL.